This T cell receptor (beta chain) comes out of a study of blood T cell repertoires in COVID-19. About the study: Acute and convalescent COVID-19 specimens originated in the United States, Italy and Spain. T cells, B-cell-depleted T cells, or PBMCs supplied cDNA or gDNA.

Participant reports of clinical history set cohort assignment. Original analysis: Reference gene primer amplification yielded estimated nucleated cell counts. The data were produced by immunoSEQ multiplex PCR, yet TCRdb's version contains in-frame clones alone and is incomplete. V and J calls and clone size come straight from that table; D and trimming were deduced from the DNA. This sample has about 280,000 clones; roughly 80% occur once, and the top ten carry less than 5.5%. The CDR3 is made up of 14 amino acids. The trim removed 3 bases at V and 5 bases at J, leaving 5 bases unmatched. Germline V gene data show CDR1 as MGHRA and CDR2 as YSYEKL.

The sequence derives from a man aged 35 to 55 who had been exposed to COVID-19. The chain joins TRBV4-1 to TRBJ1-1; 8 positions agree with TRBD1. Sequenced sample: PBMCs or T cells enriched from blood (not recorded which). The CDR3 sequence is CASSQTGEATEAFF. In DNA form, the CDR3 reads TGCGCCAGCAGCCAGACAGGGGAGGCTACTGAAGCTTTCTTT.